A single sample gave rise to the 2 T cell receptor beta chains below, sequenced in a study of T cells in Graves' hyperthyroidism and ophthalmopathy. Using RNA transcripts as the source, TCR beta CDR3 regions were amplified. The HTBI primer set drove a first-round RT-PCR of the TCR CDR3. Each CDR3 protein gets one entry after TCRdb re-called the multiplex PCR reads with MiXCR. The sample yields hundreds of thousands of distinct CDR3 sequences, about 20% seen once. Specimen: blood. All receptors come from a woman between 70 and 85 years old with Graves' ophthalmopathy.

This clonotype was seen many times. V and J are TRBV7-3 and TRBJ1-1; 8 bases fit TRBD1. Germline loops: CDR1 SGHTA, CDR2 FQGTGA. The CDR3 has 18 amino acids. The trim removed 5 bases at V and 4 bases at J, leaving 18 bases unmatched. The chain's CDR3 is CASSRPTEGTGGGTEAFF. The CDR3 DNA is TGTGCCAGCAGCCGCCCTACTGAAGGGACAGGCGGGGGCACTGAAGCTTTCTTT.

This clonotype was detected a few times. The J gene is TRBJ1-6, the V gene TRBV19; a possible D gene is TRBD1 (5 bases). Trimming took off 1 base at V and 9 bases at J, with 10 bases between the two ends. The germline CDR1 and CDR2 sequences are LNHDA and SQIVND (reference sequence). The CDR3 runs to 14 residues. For the CDR3, the DNA is TGTGCCAGTAGTATAGGCCAGGGCCGTTCACCCCTCCACTTT. Translating it yields CASSIGQGRSPLHF.